Below, one T cell receptor (beta chain) is given with its context. These data come from a study of T cells after yellow fever vaccination. J gave up 7 bases and V 4 bases, and 7 bases lay outside the gene matches. There are 14 residues in the CDR3. Germline V CDR1 and CDR2: SGHKS, YYEKEE (reference sequence). TCRdb re-called the 5' RACE reads through MiXCR, storing one row per CDR3 protein. The sample consists of some 350,000 distinct CDR3 sequences, under 5% of them appearing once. The sequences come from PBMCs, collected 5 days after the yellow fever booster vaccination. The V gene is TRBV5-5, the J gene TRBJ2-1; 8 bases are shared with TRBD2. This receptor was taken from a man aged 18 to 35 who received the YFV17D yellow fever vaccine. The CDR3 sequence: CASSPGGGRNEQFF. As DNA, the CDR3 is TGTGCCAGCAGCCCGGGAGGGGGGCGGAATGAGCAGTTCTTC. The whole variable domain, remainder taken from reference TRBV5-5 and TRBJ2-1, is DAGVTQSPTHLIKTRGQQVTLRCSPISGHKSVSWYQQVLGQGPQFIFQYYEKEERGRGNFPDRFSARQFPNYSSELNVNALLLGDSALYLCASSPGGGRNEQFFGPGTRLTVL.